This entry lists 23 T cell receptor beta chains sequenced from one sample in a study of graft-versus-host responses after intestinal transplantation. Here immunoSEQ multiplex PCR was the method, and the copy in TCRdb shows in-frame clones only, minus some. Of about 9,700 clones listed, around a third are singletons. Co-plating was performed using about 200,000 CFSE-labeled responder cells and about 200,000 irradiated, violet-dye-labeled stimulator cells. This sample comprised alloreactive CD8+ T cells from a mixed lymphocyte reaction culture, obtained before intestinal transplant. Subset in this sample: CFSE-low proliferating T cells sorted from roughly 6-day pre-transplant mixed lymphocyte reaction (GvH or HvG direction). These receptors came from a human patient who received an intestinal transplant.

CDR3 bases: TGTGCCAGCGTAACCGGGACAGGGGAGGATGAGCAGTTCTTC. Encoded protein: CASVTGTGEDEQFF. The V gene is TRBV28, the J gene TRBJ2-1; 10 nucleotides agree with TRBD1. From germline, CDR1 is MDHEN and CDR2 SYDVKM. The CDR3 spans 14 residues. V was pared by 8 bases and J by 8 bases, with 9 bases of the junction left unmatched.

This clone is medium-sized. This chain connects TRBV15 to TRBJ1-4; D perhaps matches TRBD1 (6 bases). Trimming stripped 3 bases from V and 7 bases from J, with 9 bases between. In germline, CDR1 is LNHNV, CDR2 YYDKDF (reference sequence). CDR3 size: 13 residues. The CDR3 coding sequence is TGTGCCACCAGCAGGAGCAGGGGTGAAAAACTGTTTTTT. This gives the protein CATSRSRGEKLFF.

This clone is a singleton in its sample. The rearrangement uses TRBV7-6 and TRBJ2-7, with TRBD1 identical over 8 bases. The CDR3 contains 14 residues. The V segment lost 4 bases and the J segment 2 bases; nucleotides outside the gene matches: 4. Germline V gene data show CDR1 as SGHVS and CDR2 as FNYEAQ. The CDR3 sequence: CASSYGQGTYEQYF. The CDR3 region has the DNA TGTGCCAGCAGCTACGGACAGGGAACCTACGAGCAGTACTTC.

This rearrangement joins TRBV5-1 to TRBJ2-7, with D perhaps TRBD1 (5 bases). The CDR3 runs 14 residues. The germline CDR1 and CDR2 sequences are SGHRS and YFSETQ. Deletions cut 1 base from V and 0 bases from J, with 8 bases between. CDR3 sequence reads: CASSLYRTSYEQYF. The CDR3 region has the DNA TGCGCCAGCAGCTTGTACAGGACCTCCTACGAGCAGTACTTC. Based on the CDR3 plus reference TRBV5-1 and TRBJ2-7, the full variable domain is KAGVTQTPRYLIKTRGQQVTLSCSPISGHRSVSWYQQTPGQGLQFLFEYFSETQRNKGNFPGRFSGRQFSNSRSEMNVSTLELGDSALYLCASSLYRTSYEQYFGPGTRLTVT.

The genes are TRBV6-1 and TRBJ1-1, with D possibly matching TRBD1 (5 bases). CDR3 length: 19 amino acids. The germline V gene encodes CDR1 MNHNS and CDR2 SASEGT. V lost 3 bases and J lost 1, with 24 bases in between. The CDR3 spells CASSEEIGQGPSWNTEAFF. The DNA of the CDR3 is TGTGCCAGCAGTGAGGAAATCGGCCAGGGCCCGTCGTGGAACACTGAAGCTTTCTTT.

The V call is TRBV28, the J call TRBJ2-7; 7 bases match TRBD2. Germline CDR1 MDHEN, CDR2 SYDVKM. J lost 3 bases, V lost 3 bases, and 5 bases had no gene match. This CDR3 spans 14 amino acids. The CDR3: CASSLQRGLYEQYF. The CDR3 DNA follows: TGTGCCAGCAGTTTGCAGCGGGGCCTCTACGAGCAGTACTTC.

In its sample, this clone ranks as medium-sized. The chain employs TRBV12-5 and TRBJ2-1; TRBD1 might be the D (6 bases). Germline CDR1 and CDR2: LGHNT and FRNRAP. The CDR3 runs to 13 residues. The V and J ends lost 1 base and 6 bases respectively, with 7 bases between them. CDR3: CASGLDRANEQFF. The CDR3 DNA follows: TGTGCTAGTGGTTTGGACAGGGCCAATGAGCAGTTCTTC. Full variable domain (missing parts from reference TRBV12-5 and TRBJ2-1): DARVTQTPRHKVTEMGQEVTMRCQPILGHNTVFWYRQTMMQGLELLAYFRNRAPLDDSGMPKDRFSAEMPDATLATLKIQPSEPRDSAVYFCASGLDRANEQFFGPGTRLTVL.

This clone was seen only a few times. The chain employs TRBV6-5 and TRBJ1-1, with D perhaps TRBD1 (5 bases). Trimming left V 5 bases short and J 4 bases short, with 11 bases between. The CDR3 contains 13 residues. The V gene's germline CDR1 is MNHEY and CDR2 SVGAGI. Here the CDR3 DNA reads TGTGCCAGCAGTGAAGTGGGGCGCACTGAAGCTTTCTTT. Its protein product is CASSEVGRTEAFF.

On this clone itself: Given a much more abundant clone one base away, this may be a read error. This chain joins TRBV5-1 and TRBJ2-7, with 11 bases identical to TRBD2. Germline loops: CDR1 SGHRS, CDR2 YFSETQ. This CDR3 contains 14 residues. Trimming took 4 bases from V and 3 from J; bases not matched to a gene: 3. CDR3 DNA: TGCGCCAGCAGCCAACTAGCGGGAGTCTACGAGCAGTACTTC. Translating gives CASSQLAGVYEQYF.

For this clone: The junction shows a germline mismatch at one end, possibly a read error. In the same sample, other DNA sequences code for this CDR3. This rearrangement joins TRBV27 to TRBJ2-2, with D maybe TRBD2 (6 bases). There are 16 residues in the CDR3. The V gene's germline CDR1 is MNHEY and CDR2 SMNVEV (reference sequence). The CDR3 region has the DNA TGTGCCAGCAGTTCCCGCGGGGTTCTAAACACCGGGGAGCTGTTCTTT. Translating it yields CASSSRGVLNTGELFF.

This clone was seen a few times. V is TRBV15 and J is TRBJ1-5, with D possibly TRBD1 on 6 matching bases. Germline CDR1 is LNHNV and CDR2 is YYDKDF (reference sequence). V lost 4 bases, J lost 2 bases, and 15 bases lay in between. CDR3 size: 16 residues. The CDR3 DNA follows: TGTGCCACCAGCAACCTTTACAGGGCTGGCAATCAGCCCCAGCATTTT. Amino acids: CATSNLYRAGNQPQHF.

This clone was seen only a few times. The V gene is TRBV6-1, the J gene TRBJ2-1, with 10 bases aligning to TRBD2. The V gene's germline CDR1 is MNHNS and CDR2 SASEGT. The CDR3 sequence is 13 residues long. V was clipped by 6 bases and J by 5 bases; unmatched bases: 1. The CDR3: CASSGLADNEQFF. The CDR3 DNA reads TGTGCCAGCAGCGGACTAGCGGACAATGAGCAGTTCTTC.

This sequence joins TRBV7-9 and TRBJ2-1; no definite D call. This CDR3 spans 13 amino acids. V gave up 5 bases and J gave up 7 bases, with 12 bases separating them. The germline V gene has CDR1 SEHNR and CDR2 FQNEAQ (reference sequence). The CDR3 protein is CASSPGYMNEQFF. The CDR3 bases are TGTGCCAGCAGCCCCGGTTATATGAATGAGCAGTTCTTC. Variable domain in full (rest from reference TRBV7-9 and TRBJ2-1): DTGVSQNPRHKITKRGQNVTFRCDPISEHNRLYWYRQTLGQGPEFLTYFQNEAQLEKSRLLSDRFSAERPKGSFSTLEIQRTEQGDSAMYLCASSPGYMNEQFFGPGTRLTVL.

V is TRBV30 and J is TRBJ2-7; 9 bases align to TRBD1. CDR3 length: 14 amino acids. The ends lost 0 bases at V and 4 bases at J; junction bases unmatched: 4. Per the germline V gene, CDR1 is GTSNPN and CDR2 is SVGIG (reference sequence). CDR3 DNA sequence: TGTGCCTGGAGTGTTGGGACAGGGTGGTACGAGCAGTACTTC. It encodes CAWSVGTGWYEQYF.

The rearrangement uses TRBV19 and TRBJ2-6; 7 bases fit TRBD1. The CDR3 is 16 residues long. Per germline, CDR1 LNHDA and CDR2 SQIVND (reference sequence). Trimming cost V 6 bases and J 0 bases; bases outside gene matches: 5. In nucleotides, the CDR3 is TGTGCCAGTAGCGACTGGACAGGCTCTGGGGCCAACGTCCTGACTTTC. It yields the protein CASSDWTGSGANVLTF.

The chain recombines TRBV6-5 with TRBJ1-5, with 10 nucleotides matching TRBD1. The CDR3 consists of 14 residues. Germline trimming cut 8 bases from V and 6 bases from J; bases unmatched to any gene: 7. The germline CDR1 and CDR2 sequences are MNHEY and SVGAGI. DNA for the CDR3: TGTGCCAGCCGGGACAGGGGTCTCGGTCAGCCCCAGCATTTT. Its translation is CASRDRGLGQPQHF.

The CDR3: CASSRTSGGAGETQYF. The CDR3 region has the DNA TGTGCCAGCAGTAGGACTAGCGGGGGGGCCGGAGAGACCCAGTACTTC. The chain has TRBV2 and TRBJ2-5; TRBD2 matches 15 bases. Per germline, CDR1 SNHLY and CDR2 FYNNEI. The trim removed 5 bases at V and 4 bases at J, leaving 5 bases unmatched. CDR3 size: 16 residues.

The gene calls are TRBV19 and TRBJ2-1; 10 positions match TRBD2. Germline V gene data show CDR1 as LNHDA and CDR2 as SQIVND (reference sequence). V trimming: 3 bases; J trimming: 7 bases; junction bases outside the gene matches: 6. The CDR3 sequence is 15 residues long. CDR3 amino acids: CASSIKAGGRNEQFF. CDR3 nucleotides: TGTGCCAGTAGTATTAAAGCGGGGGGGCGGAATGAGCAGTTCTTC.

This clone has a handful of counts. The CDR3 DNA sequence: TGTGCCAGCACCCTGACTCCCGCGGTTTCGGCCGGGGAGCTGTTTTTT. Amino acid sequence: CASTLTPAVSAGELFF. The chain links TRBV11-2 to TRBJ2-2; no firm D call. CDR1 and CDR2 from the germline V gene are SGHAT and FQNNGV. Trimming left V 7 bases short and J 6 bases short, with 21 bases between. This CDR3 comprises 16 residues. Full variable domain (rest looked up from reference TRBV11-2 and TRBJ2-2): EAGVAQSPRYKIIEKRQSVAFWCNPISGHATLYWYQQILGQGPKLLIQFQNNGVVDDSQLPKDRFSAERLKGVDSTLKIQPAKLEDSAVYLCASTLTPAVSAGELFFGEGSRLTVL.

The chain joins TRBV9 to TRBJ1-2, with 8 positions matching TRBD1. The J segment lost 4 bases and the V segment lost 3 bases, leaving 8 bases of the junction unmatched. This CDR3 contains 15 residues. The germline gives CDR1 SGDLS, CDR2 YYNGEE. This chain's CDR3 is CASSASGGRVYGYTF. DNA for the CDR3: TGTGCCAGCAGCGCGTCAGGGGGCCGAGTCTATGGCTACACCTTC.

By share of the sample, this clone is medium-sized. CDR3 residues: CASSPRYRPLGNTIYF. Here the CDR3 DNA reads TGTGCCAGTAGTCCTCGCTACAGGCCCCTTGGAAACACCATATATTTT. This chain links TRBV19 with TRBJ1-3, with D tentatively TRBD1 (5 bases). This CDR3 has 16 amino acids. CDR1 is LNHDA, CDR2 SQIVND, per germline (reference sequence). The V and J ends lost 5 bases and 3 bases respectively, with 17 bases between them.

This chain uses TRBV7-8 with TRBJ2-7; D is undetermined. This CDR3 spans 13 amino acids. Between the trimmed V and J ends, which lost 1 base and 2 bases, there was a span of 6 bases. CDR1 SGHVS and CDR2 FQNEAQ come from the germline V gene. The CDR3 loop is CASSLGATYEQYF. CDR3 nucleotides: TGTGCCAGCAGCTTAGGGGCAACCTACGAGCAGTACTTC.

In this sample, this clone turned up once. The CDR3 is CASSQGGRLAGLRRGETQYF. CDR3 DNA: TGCGCCAGCAGCCAAGGGGGTCGACTAGCGGGTCTCAGGCGGGGAGAGACCCAGTACTTC. The genes are TRBV4-1 and TRBJ2-5; 10 bases are a match to TRBD2. The germline CDR1 and CDR2 sequences are MGHRA and YSYEKL. The CDR3 runs 20 residues. Trimming cost V 1 base and J 4 bases; bases outside gene matches: 18.